This entry lists 29 T cell receptor beta chains sequenced from one sample in a study of blood T cell repertoires in COVID-19. Assay used: immunoSEQ multiplex PCR; TCRdb lists only in-frame clones, some missing. The sample includes approximately 52,000 clones, 84% seen only once; the top ten take roughly 13%. The sample taken for sequencing was peripheral blood. The source of these receptors is a woman aged 80 or older with acute or convalescent COVID-19.

The rearrangement uses TRBV5-1 and TRBJ1-6; no definite D call. Looked up from germline, CDR1 is SGHRS and CDR2 is YFSETQ. The V and J ends lost 0 bases and 8 bases respectively, with 9 bases between them. The CDR3 is 14 residues long. The CDR3 nucleotides are TGCGCCAGCAGCTTGGGTCAGGCCGATTCACCCCTCCACTTT. Its translation is CASSLGQADSPLHF.

V is TRBV27 and J is TRBJ2-7; no clear D gene. The germline V gene has CDR1 MNHEY and CDR2 SMNVEV (reference sequence). CDR3 length: 17 amino acids. V was cut by 3 bases and J by 1 base, with 19 bases left in between. The CDR3 region has the DNA TGTGCCAGCAGTTTCTCCCGAGAGATTCCCCGATCCTACGAGCAGTACTTC. Translation gives CASSFSREIPRSYEQYF.

CDR3 DNA: TGTGCCAGCAGCGTAGGCGGACTAGTTCAAGAGACCCAGTACTTC. Protein: CASSVGGLVQETQYF. The chain uses TRBV9 and TRBJ2-5; 7 bases match TRBD2. CDR3 length equals 15 residues. V was clipped by 0 bases and J by 2 bases; unmatched bases: 4. CDR1 SGDLS and CDR2 YYNGEE come from the germline V gene.

V usage is TRBV19 and J usage is TRBJ1-2, with D possibly being TRBD1 (5 bases). Looked up from germline, CDR1 is LNHDA and CDR2 is SQIVND (reference sequence). Trimming cost V 5 bases and J 5 bases, with 12 bases left between them. The CDR3 contains 13 residues. The CDR3 region has the DNA TGTGCCAGTAGTCCTCCTGGGGCTTATGGCTACACCTTC. Protein product: CASSPPGAYGYTF. Based on the CDR3 plus reference TRBV19 and TRBJ1-2, the full variable domain is DGGITQSPKYLFRKEGQNVTLSCEQNLNHDAMYWYRQDPGQGLRLIYYSQIVNDFQKGDIAEGYSVSREKKESFPLTVTSAQKNPTAFYLCASSPPGAYGYTFGSGTRLTVV.

This chain joins TRBV6-5 and TRBJ2-5; the D is unclear. This CDR3 is 13 amino acids long. Trimming removed 5 bases from V and 6 bases from J, with 13 bases in between. CDR1 and CDR2 (germline): MNHEY, SVGAGI. For the CDR3, the DNA is TGTGCCAGCAGTCCCGGCGGCTCGAAGACCCAGTACTTC. Translation gives CASSPGGSKTQYF.

This clone was detected once. V is TRBV6-6 and J is TRBJ1-2; 9 bases map to TRBD1. The CDR3 runs 14 residues. CDR1 is MNHNY and CDR2 is SVGAGI in the germline V gene (reference sequence). V was clipped by 5 bases and J by 5 bases; unmatched bases: 6. CDR3 protein: CASSTQTGGYGYTF. CDR3 coding DNA: TGTGCCAGCAGTACCCAGACAGGGGGGTATGGCTACACCTTC.

The CDR3 bases are TGCGCCAGCAGCCATCTAGGCTCGAATCAGCCCCAGCATTTT. Its translation is CASSHLGSNQPQHF. The J gene is TRBJ1-5, the V gene TRBV4-1; D is ambiguous. V was pared by 3 bases and J by 4 bases, with 10 bases between. Germline V gene lookup returns CDR1 MGHRA and CDR2 YSYEKL. This CDR3 has 14 residues.

The chain is built from TRBV9 and TRBJ1-1; TRBD1 might be the D (6 bases). The V end was cut by 0 bases, the J end by 3 bases, with 12 bases between. The CDR3 sequence is 15 residues long. The germline V gene has CDR1 SGDLS and CDR2 YYNGEE. DNA for the CDR3: TGTGCCAGCAGCGTAGGGGGAGGGGGGCACACTGAAGCTTTCTTT. It yields the protein CASSVGGGGHTEAFF.

The V call is TRBV5-5, the J call TRBJ2-1, with 9 bases fitting TRBD1. The junction had 4 bases not matched to a gene; V was cut back by 5 bases and J by 1 base. The CDR3 loop spans 15 amino acids. Germline V gives CDR1 SGHKS, CDR2 YYEKEE (reference sequence). The CDR3 is CASSSGTGSYNEQFF. DNA of the CDR3: TGTGCCAGCAGTTCCGGGACAGGGTCCTACAATGAGCAGTTCTTC.

This clone was detected only a few times. The rearrangement uses TRBV18 and TRBJ1-4; D possibly corresponds to TRBD1 (6 bases). This CDR3 has 16 residues. Germline V gives CDR1 KGHSH, CDR2 LQKENI. V shed 2 bases and J shed 6 bases, with 16 bases lying between them. CDR3: CASSPNRAATDEKLFF. CDR3 bases: TGTGCCAGCTCACCAAACAGGGCTGCGACGGATGAAAAACTGTTTTTT.

The CDR3 spells CASSFGGIGSGETQYF. The CDR3 bases are TGTGCCAGCAGCTTCGGAGGGATAGGATCAGGAGAGACCCAGTACTTC. V is TRBV7-6 and J is TRBJ2-5; tentatively, D is TRBD2 (6 bases). CDR1 is SGHVS, CDR2 FNYEAQ, per germline. The CDR3 runs 16 residues. V dropped 3 bases and J dropped 4 bases, with 18 bases sitting between them.

The CDR3 DNA is TGTGCCAGCACCCTCAGGACAGCGTCCTATGGCTACACCTTC. It yields the protein CASTLRTASYGYTF. This sequence joins TRBV7-9 and TRBJ1-2, with D maybe TRBD1 (6 bases). Germline CDR1 and CDR2: SEHNR and FQNEAQ (reference sequence). The CDR3 is 14 residues long. The V end lost 7 bases, the J end lost 4 bases, and 16 bases lay between the germline ends.

The chain has TRBV7-9 and TRBJ2-3; 16 bases are a match to TRBD2. The germline CDR1 and CDR2 sequences are SEHNR and FQNEAQ (reference sequence). V shed 4 bases and J 1 base; nucleotides not matched to a gene: 8. The CDR3 is 19 amino acids. In nucleotides, the CDR3 is TGTGCCAGCAGCTCCCCGGGACTAGCGGGGGGGAGGGGCACAGATACGCAGTATTTT. Its protein is CASSSPGLAGGRGTDTQYF.

The chain combines TRBV18 with TRBJ2-3, with 7 bases fitting TRBD1. V was pared by 4 bases and J by 0 bases, with 4 bases of the junction left unmatched. Germline V gene data show CDR1 as KGHSH and CDR2 as LQKENI. This CDR3 comprises 15 residues. The CDR3 reads CASSLRQGSTDTQYF. In nucleotides, the CDR3 is TGTGCCAGCTCACTTAGACAGGGAAGCACAGATACGCAGTATTTT.

V is TRBV2 and J is TRBJ1-4, with 7 bases aligning to TRBD1. Germline CDR1 is SNHLY and CDR2 is FYNNEI. The CDR3 has 14 amino acids. Trimming cost V 6 bases and J 8 bases; bases outside gene matches: 9. The CDR3 loop is CASSDRVWKEKLFF. DNA of the CDR3: TGTGCCAGCAGCGACAGGGTTTGGAAGGAAAAACTGTTTTTT.

The chain combines TRBV12-3 or TRBV12-4 with TRBJ1-5; possible D gene TRBD1, 6 bases. V lost 7 bases, J lost 2 bases, and 9 bases lay in between. The CDR3 consists of 13 residues. The CDR3 bases are TGTGCCAGCAAAGGGGGAGGCAATCAGCCCCAGCATTTT. Its translation: CASKGGGNQPQHF.

The chain joins TRBV15 to TRBJ2-7; TRBD2 is a possible D gene (5 bases). Germline V lookup: CDR1 LNHNV, CDR2 YYDKDF (reference sequence). This CDR3 has 12 amino acids. The V and J ends lost 5 bases and 0 bases respectively, with 5 bases between them. The CDR3 DNA follows: TGTGCCACCAGCCGGGACTCCTACGAGCAGTACTTC. It translates to CATSRDSYEQYF. The complete variable domain, with remaining parts taken from reference TRBV15 and TRBJ2-7, reads DAMVIQNPRYQVTQFGKPVTLSCSQTLNHNVMYWYQQKSSQAPKLLFHYYDKDFNNEADTPDNFQSRRPNTSFCFLDIRSPGLGDTAMYLCATSRDSYEQYFGPGTRLTVT.

The chain joins TRBV7-9 to TRBJ2-2; D perhaps matches TRBD1 (5 bases). Trimming took off 8 bases at V and 4 bases at J, with 17 bases between the two ends. In germline, CDR1 is SEHNR, CDR2 FQNEAQ (reference sequence). The length of the CDR3 is 15 residues. DNA for the CDR3: TGTGCCAGCGGAGAGTGGCAGGGCGGCACCGGGGAGCTGTTTTTT. Translation gives CASGEWQGGTGELFF.

The rearrangement uses TRBV19 and TRBJ1-2, with 7 bases that match TRBD1. J lost 4 bases, V lost 4 bases, and 9 bases had no gene match. The CDR3 totals 15 residues. Per the germline V gene, CDR1 is LNHDA and CDR2 is SQIVND (reference sequence). The CDR3 protein is CASSRQGEGIYGYTF. CDR3 in DNA: TGTGCCAGTAGTAGACAGGGAGAGGGGATCTATGGCTACACCTTC.

The chain has TRBV5-4 and TRBJ2-7; the match to TRBD2 covers 8 bases. The CDR3 spans 15 residues. Trimming removed 1 base from V and 7 bases from J; junction bases left unmatched: 10. Germline lookup yields CDR1 SGHNT and CDR2 YYREEE (reference sequence). The CDR3 loop reads CASSLRRGAAEEQYF. DNA of the CDR3: TGTGCCAGCAGCTTGAGGCGGGGGGCGGCAGAGGAGCAGTACTTC.

The gene calls are TRBV10-3 and TRBJ1-1, with D perhaps matching TRBD1 (6 bases). The CDR3 is 14 amino acids. V was shortened by 4 bases and J by 1 base, with 10 bases between the two germline ends. Per the germline V gene, CDR1 is ENHRY and CDR2 is SYGVKD. As DNA, the CDR3 is TGTGCCATCAGTGCGGCAGGGGAGAACACTGAAGCTTTCTTT. Translated: CAISAAGENTEAFF.

V gene TRBV19 combines with J gene TRBJ2-2; a weak D match, TRBD2 (5 bases). CDR3 length: 14 amino acids. The germline CDR1 and CDR2 sequences are LNHDA and SQIVND (reference sequence). V gave up 7 bases and J gave up 8 bases, with 17 bases separating them. The chain's CDR3 is CASTGDTRIGELFF. The DNA for the CDR3 is TGTGCCAGTACCGGGGATACGAGGATTGGGGAGCTGTTTTTT.

This clone has just a few counts. The genes are TRBV7-8 and TRBJ2-3; perhaps TRBD1 as D (6 bases). Germline CDR1 and CDR2: SGHVS and FQNEAQ. V lost 6 bases to trimming and J lost 3 bases, with 13 bases between them. This CDR3 has 14 amino acids. The CDR3 DNA sequence: TGTGCCAGCAGGCCCTCGGACAGTACAGATACGCAGTATTTT. Protein sequence: CASRPSDSTDTQYF.

This clone was seen once. V usage is TRBV29-1 and J usage is TRBJ2-7; the D gene is possibly TRBD1 (5 bases). The length of the CDR3 is 11 residues. CDR1 and CDR2 from the germline V gene are SQVTM and ANQGSEA. Between the trimmed V and J ends, which lost 7 bases and 3 bases, there was a span of 10 bases. The CDR3 DNA is TGCAGCGCGACAGATTTCTACGAGCAGTACTTC. The encoded protein is CSATDFYEQYF.

The CDR3: CASSLALQGAAEAFF. The CDR3 DNA reads TGCGCCAGCAGCTTAGCTCTACAGGGGGCTGCTGAAGCTTTCTTT. The chain is built from TRBV5-1 and TRBJ1-1; 9 nucleotides match TRBD1. After removal of 2 bases from V and 6 bases from J, the junction contained 8 bases not matched to a gene. CDR1 is SGHRS, CDR2 YFSETQ, per germline. This CDR3 is 15 amino acids long.

J is TRBJ1-1 and V is TRBV14; TRBD1 agrees at 9 bases. Germline CDR1 reads SGHDN; CDR2 reads FVKESK. The J segment lost 11 bases and the V segment lost 4 bases, leaving 5 bases of the junction unmatched. The CDR3 is made up of 12 amino acids. In nucleotides, the CDR3 is TGTGCCAGCAGCCTGACAGGGGGAGGGGCTTTCTTT. Residues: CASSLTGGGAFF.

The chain combines TRBV21-1 with TRBJ1-5; TRBD1 reflects the table's D call only, with no check against the DNA. TRBV21-1 is described as a pseudogene. The CDR3 is made up of 16 amino acids. In DNA, the CDR3 is TGTGCCAGCAGCTTCATTCGGGACAGCGGTCACCAGCCCCAGCATTTT. The encoded protein is CASSFIRDSGHQPQHF.

V is TRBV27 and J is TRBJ2-1; 10 bases are shared with TRBD1. Germline lookup yields CDR1 MNHEY and CDR2 SMNVEV (reference sequence). This CDR3 has 16 residues. V lost 5 bases and J lost 5; bases outside the gene matches: 9. The CDR3 loop reads CASSLNPGTGDNEQFF. CDR3 bases: TGTGCCAGCAGTCTGAACCCCGGGACAGGGGACAATGAGCAGTTCTTC.

The CDR3 loop reads CAISESRTARNGYTF. CDR3 in DNA: TGTGCCATCAGTGAGTCACGGACTGCGAGGAATGGCTACACCTTC. The chain has TRBV10-3 and TRBJ1-2; the D is unclear. With 0 bases removed from V and 6 bases from J, the gap between germline ends came to 14 bases. Germline CDR1 is ENHRY and CDR2 is SYGVKD. This CDR3 is 15 amino acids long.